One T cell receptor beta chain is described in this entry. After removal of 3 bases from V and 1 base from J, the junction contained 7 bases not matched to a gene. Germline values: CDR1 SEHNR, CDR2 FQNEAQ (reference sequence). The length of the CDR3 is 16 residues. This table comes from immunoSEQ multiplex PCR, and its TCRdb copy is limited to in-frame clones, with some not included. The repertoire has about 330,000 clones, about 85% of them found once; the top ten carry approximately 5%. The source of the sample is a study of blood T cell repertoires in COVID-19. Study overall: T cells, B-cell-depleted T cells, or PBMCs supplied cDNA or gDNA.

Sequenced material: PBMCs or T cells enriched from blood (not recorded which). The rearrangement joins TRBV7-9 to TRBJ2-3, with 7 nucleotides matching TRBD2. The TCR sequence derives from a woman aged 30 to 39 who had recovered from COVID-19. The CDR3 protein is CASSFKRGARTDTQYF. CDR3 DNA sequence: TGTGCCAGCAGCTTCAAGCGGGGAGCCCGCACAGATACGCAGTATTTT.